This T cell receptor (beta chain) was identified in a study of T cell changes during pregnancy in multiple sclerosis. In this sample, this clone turned up once. Per the germline V gene, CDR1 is LNHDA and CDR2 is SQIVND (reference sequence). This CDR3 spans 15 amino acids. Trimming removed 2 bases from V and 3 bases from J, with 14 bases in between. The method was immunoSEQ multiplex PCR; TCRdb's version includes in-frame clones alone and lacks a portion of them. The sample records 35,000 to 40,000 clones, around 90% being singletons. Sample: CD4+ T cells from peripheral blood mononuclear cells, taken in the second trimester of pregnancy. The chain couples TRBV19 to TRBJ2-7; TRBD2 might be the D (6 bases). This sequence originates from a female donor with multiple sclerosis, enrolled in a pregnancy study. The CDR3 here is CASSIRAGPFYEQYF. The CDR3 coding sequence is TGTGCCAGTAGTATACGGGCGGGACCTTTCTACGAGCAGTACTTC.